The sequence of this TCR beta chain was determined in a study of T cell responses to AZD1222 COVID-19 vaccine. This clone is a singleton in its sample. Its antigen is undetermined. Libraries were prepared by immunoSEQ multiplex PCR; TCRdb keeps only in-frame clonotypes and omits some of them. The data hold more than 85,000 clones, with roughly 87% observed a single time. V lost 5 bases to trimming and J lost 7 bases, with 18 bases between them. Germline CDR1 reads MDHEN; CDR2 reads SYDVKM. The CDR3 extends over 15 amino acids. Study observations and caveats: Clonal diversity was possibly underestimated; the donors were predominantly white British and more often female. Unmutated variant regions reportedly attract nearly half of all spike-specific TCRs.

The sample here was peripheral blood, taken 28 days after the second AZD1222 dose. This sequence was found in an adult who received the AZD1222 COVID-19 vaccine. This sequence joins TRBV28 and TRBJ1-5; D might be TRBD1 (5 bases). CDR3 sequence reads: CASSRTLGDGQPQHF. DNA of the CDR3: TGTGCCAGCAGTCGGACGTTAGGGGATGGCCAGCCCCAGCATTTT.